The 10 T cell receptor beta chains in this list originate from one sample, sequenced in a study of blood T cell repertoires in COVID-19. Assay: immunoSEQ multiplex PCR; the TCRdb copy retains only in-frame clones and omits some. The table shows about 200,000 clones, with less than 90% occurring only once. Sequenced sample: peripheral blood. The origin of the receptors is a woman in her 70s with acute or convalescent COVID-19.

This clone was recorded once. The chain joins TRBV20-1 to TRBJ1-6; D call uncertain. Between the trimmed V and J ends, which lost 3 bases and 5 bases, there was a span of 14 bases. CDR1 and CDR2 from the germline V gene are DFQATT and SNEGSKA (reference sequence). This CDR3 has 15 residues. CDR3: CSASGPGSDNSPLHF. The CDR3 DNA follows: TGCAGTGCTAGTGGGCCTGGGAGCGATAATTCACCCCTCCACTTT.

CDR3 nucleotides: TGTGCCAGTATTTCAACAGGGGGCTCGTACGAGCAGTACTTC. It translates to CASISTGGSYEQYF. The rearrangement joins TRBV6-5 to TRBJ2-7; 9 nucleotides agree with TRBD1. This CDR3 has 14 amino acids. J gave up 4 bases and V 9 bases, and 10 bases lay outside the gene matches. The germline gives CDR1 MNHEY, CDR2 SVGAGI.

The chain couples TRBV5-1 to TRBJ2-5; 9 bases are a match to TRBD2. The CDR3 loop spans 14 amino acids. Germline loops: CDR1 SGHRS, CDR2 YFSETQ. The V gene end was trimmed by 5 bases and the J gene end by 4 bases; junction bases not matched to a gene: 6. The CDR3 sequence: CASRTSGSSETQYF. CDR3 DNA sequence: TGCGCCAGCAGGACTAGCGGATCTTCAGAGACCCAGTACTTC.

V is TRBV4-2 and J is TRBJ2-1, with a possible D match to TRBD1 (7 bases). CDR1 is LGHNA and CDR2 is YNFKEQ in the germline V gene. The CDR3 loop spans 16 amino acids. With 0 bases removed from V and 3 bases from J, the gap between germline ends came to 12 bases. CDR3 amino acids: CASSQDQGGVYNEQFF. Written as DNA, the CDR3 is TGTGCCAGCAGCCAAGATCAGGGGGGCGTCTACAATGAGCAGTTCTTC.

V gene TRBV6-5 combines with J gene TRBJ1-2; D is possibly TRBD1 (5 bases). V was cut by 7 bases and J by 5 bases, with 14 bases left in between. The CDR3 runs 13 residues. Germline V gives CDR1 MNHEY, CDR2 SVGAGI. CDR3: CASKPPGEYGYTF. In DNA, the CDR3 is TGTGCCAGCAAGCCCCCGGGGGAGTATGGCTACACCTTC.

The gene calls are TRBV12-3 or TRBV12-4 and TRBJ1-1, with no clear D. This CDR3 is 12 amino acids long. The ends were cut back, 3 bases at V and 4 bases at J, with 6 bases in the middle. The CDR3 coding sequence is TGTGCCAGCAGTTTTGAGGGCACTGAAGCTTTCTTT. It specifies CASSFEGTEAFF.

This clone has only a few counts. The chain recombines TRBV4-2 with TRBJ2-2, with 8 nucleotides matching TRBD1. The CDR3 is made up of 17 amino acids. Germline loops: CDR1 LGHNA, CDR2 YNFKEQ. The V and J ends lost 0 bases and 5 bases, in that order; junction bases with no gene match: 8. This CDR3 reads CASSQDPGQVGTGELFF. The CDR3 nucleotides read TGTGCCAGCAGCCAAGACCCGGGACAGGTCGGGACCGGGGAGCTGTTTTTT.

This clone was picked up one time. Other nucleotide sequences from this sample produce the same CDR3. CDR3 sequence: CASSEAGGRDQPQHF. DNA for the CDR3: TGTGCCAGCAGTGAAGCGGGGGGTCGGGACCAGCCCCAGCATTTT. The chain carries TRBV6-1 and TRBJ1-5; a weak D match, TRBD1 (5 bases). This CDR3 has 15 amino acids. The germline CDR1 and CDR2 sequences are MNHNS and SASEGT. V was clipped by 0 bases and J by 7 bases, with 13 bases between them.

This sequence joins TRBV27 and TRBJ2-1; 8 nucleotides match TRBD1. J gave up 4 bases and V 8 bases, and 7 bases lay outside the gene matches. This CDR3 comprises 14 residues. The germline V gene encodes CDR1 MNHEY and CDR2 SMNVEV (reference sequence). The CDR3 here is CASRSGGDYNEQFF. In DNA form, the CDR3 reads TGTGCCAGCCGATCAGGGGGCGATTACAATGAGCAGTTCTTC.

The chain has TRBV5-1 and TRBJ1-1; no clear D gene. V lost 4 bases and J 1 base, leaving 11 bases between the germline ends. In germline, CDR1 is SGHRS, CDR2 YFSETQ. The CDR3 sequence is 14 residues long. DNA of the CDR3: TGCGCCAGCAGCCAGGACTGGCCGAACACTGAAGCTTTCTTT. It specifies CASSQDWPNTEAFF.